This entry features one TCR beta chain sequence. Profiling relied on immunoSEQ multiplex PCR, and the TCRdb table lists in-frame clones only, not all of them. The sample has about 12,000 clones; 90% to 95% are singletons. V lost 4 bases to trimming and J lost 4 bases; unmatched junction nucleotides: 7. CDR3 length: 15 residues. The germline V gene encodes CDR1 MDHEN and CDR2 SYDVKM. The data were obtained in a study of technical replicates of blood from a handful of donors. V usage is TRBV28 and J usage is TRBJ2-5, with 9 positions matching TRBD2. This TCR derives from a human donor in good health. The specimen sequenced was PBMCs. The CDR3 spells CASSYSSGNRETQYF. CDR3 DNA: TGTGCCAGCAGTTATTCTAGCGGGAATCGAGAGACCCAGTACTTC. Looking up the rest from reference TRBV28 and TRBJ2-5 gives the full variable domain: DVKVTQSSRYLVKRTGEKVFLECVQDMDHENMFWYRQDPGLGLRLIYFSYDVKMKEKGDIPEGYSVSREKKERFSLILESASTNQTSMYLCASSYSSGNRETQYFGPGTRLLVL.